One and the same sample provided the 3 T cell receptor beta chains below, sequenced in a study of Ad26.COV2.S vaccination and SARS-CoV-2 variants. TCRdb's table, derived via immunoSEQ multiplex PCR, lists solely in-frame clones and lacks some. The table lists under 600,000 clones, 80% to 90% of them singletons. Stated treatment: around 19 received Ad26.COV2.S at low or high dose, single or two shots; about 5 received placebo; per-sample allocation not given. Each sample was drawn 63 days after the first injection (of vaccine or placebo). Here the sequenced sample was peripheral blood, taken in a trial of Ad26.COV2.S vaccine versus placebo. These receptor sequences come from a person between 18 and 60 years old who received the Ad26.COV2.S COVID-19 vaccine or a placebo.

J is TRBJ1-1 and V is TRBV15; D not certain. CDR1 LNHNV and CDR2 YYDKDF come from the germline V gene (reference sequence). This CDR3 spans 14 amino acids. Trimming took 4 bases from V and 1 from J, leaving 10 bases between them. CDR3 sequence (DNA): TGTGCCACCAGCACAATTATGGGGAACACTGAAGCTTTCTTT. Translated, it gives CATSTIMGNTEAFF.

The gene calls are TRBV5-1 and TRBJ1-6; TRBD1 is a possible D gene (5 bases). The CDR3 contains 14 residues. V shed 4 bases and J shed 10 bases, with 15 bases lying between them. CDR1 and CDR2 from the germline V gene are SGHRS and YFSETQ. The CDR3 DNA follows: TGCGCCAGCAGCCCTTTACTGGGGGGGTCACCCCTCCACTTT. Protein sequence: CASSPLLGGSPLHF.

CDR3 DNA sequence: TGTGCCAGCAGCCAAGAAGGGGACAGGGTCTACGAGCAGTACTTC. It translates to CASSQEGDRVYEQYF. The V call is TRBV4-2, the J call TRBJ2-7; 9 bases match TRBD1. This CDR3 has 15 residues. CDR1 is LGHNA and CDR2 is YNFKEQ in the germline V gene. V trimming: 0 bases; J trimming: 3 bases; junction bases outside the gene matches: 3.